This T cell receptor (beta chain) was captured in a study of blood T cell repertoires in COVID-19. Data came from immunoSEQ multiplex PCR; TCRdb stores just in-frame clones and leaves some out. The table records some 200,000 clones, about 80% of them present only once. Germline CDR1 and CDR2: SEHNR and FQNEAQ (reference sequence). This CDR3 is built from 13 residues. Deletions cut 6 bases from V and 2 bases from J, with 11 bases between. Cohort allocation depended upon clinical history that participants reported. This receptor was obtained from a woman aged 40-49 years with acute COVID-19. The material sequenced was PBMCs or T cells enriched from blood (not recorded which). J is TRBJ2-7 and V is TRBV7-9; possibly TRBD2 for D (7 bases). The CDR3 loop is CASSGGATYEQYF. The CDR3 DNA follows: TGTGCCAGCAGTGGGGGGGCAACCTACGAGCAGTACTTC.